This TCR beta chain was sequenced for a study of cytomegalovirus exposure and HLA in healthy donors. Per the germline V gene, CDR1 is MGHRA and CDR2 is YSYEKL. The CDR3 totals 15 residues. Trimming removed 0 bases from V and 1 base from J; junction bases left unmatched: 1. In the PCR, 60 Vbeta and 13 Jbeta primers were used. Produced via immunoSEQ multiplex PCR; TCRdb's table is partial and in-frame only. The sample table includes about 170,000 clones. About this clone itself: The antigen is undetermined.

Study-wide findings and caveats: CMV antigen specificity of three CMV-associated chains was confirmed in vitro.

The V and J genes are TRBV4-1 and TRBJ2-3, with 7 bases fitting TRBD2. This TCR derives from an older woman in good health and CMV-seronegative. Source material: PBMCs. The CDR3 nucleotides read TGCGCCAGCAGCCAAGATGGGGGGGGCACAGATACGCAGTATTTT. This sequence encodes CASSQDGGGTDTQYF.